This T cell receptor beta chain appears in the sequencing data of a study of blood T cells in healthy people across ages. Through a sample-barcoded 5' primer and a J-beta primer mix, a second PCR was run for roughly 6 to 12 cycles. TCRdb fed the 5' RACE reads into MiXCR, producing one record per CDR3 protein. The sample includes 710,000 or so distinct CDR3 sequences, about 20% of them seen just once. A few counts support this clonotype. As yet, its antigen is unknown. This CDR3 region has 14 residues. The junction had 1 base not matched to a gene; V was cut back by 3 bases and J by 6 bases. General study results and limits: Whereas aged donors had fewer naive CD4+ cells, long-lived donors had more of them and higher diversity. The fall in TCR beta diversity per million T cells was roughly linear with age.

The V gene is TRBV12-3 or TRBV12-4, the J gene TRBJ1-4; 10 bases agree with TRBD1. Sequences were obtained from blood. The clonotype was recovered from a man between 65 and 85 years old in good health. CDR3 loop: CASSLTGGYEKLFF. The CDR3 nucleotides read TGTGCCAGCAGTTTGACAGGGGGCTATGAAAAACTGTTTTTT.